These 2 T cell receptor beta chains were all obtained from the same sample, sequenced in a study of blood T cell repertoires in COVID-19. Method: immunoSEQ multiplex PCR; TCRdb's copy keeps in-frame clones and lacks some. Of 100,000 to 150,000 clones listed, about 84% are singletons. The sequenced material came from peripheral blood. Receptors originate from a man in his sixties with acute or convalescent COVID-19.

Here the CDR3 DNA reads TGTGCCAGCAGCGAAAGGACAGGGCGAAACTCCTGGAATGGGGGCTACACCTTC. Its translation is CASSERTGRNSWNGGYTF. The chain uses TRBV7-8 and TRBJ1-2; 8 bases agree with TRBD1. Germline V lookup: CDR1 SGHVS, CDR2 FQNEAQ. The trim removed 5 bases at V and 8 bases at J, leaving 22 bases unmatched. This CDR3 spans 18 amino acids.

In DNA, the CDR3 is TGTGCCAGCAGCGTCACTGGGGGGAATGAGCAGTTCTTC. It encodes CASSVTGGNEQFF. The chain couples TRBV9 to TRBJ2-1; TRBD2 might be the D (6 bases). The CDR3 covers 13 residues. Germline V gives CDR1 SGDLS, CDR2 YYNGEE. The V end was cut by 2 bases, the J end by 7 bases, with 10 bases between.